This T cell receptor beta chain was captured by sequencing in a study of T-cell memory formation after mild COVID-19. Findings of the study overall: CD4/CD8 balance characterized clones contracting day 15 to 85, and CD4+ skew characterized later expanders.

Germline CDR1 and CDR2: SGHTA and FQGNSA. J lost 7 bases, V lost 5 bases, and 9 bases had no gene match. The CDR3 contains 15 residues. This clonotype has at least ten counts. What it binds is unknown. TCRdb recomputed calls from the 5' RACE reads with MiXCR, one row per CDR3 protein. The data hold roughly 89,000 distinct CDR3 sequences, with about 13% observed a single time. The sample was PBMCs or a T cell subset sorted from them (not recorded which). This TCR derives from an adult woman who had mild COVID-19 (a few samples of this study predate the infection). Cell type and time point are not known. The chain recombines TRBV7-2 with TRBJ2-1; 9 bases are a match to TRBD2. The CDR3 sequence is CASSPGTSTPNEQFF. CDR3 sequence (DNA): TGTGCCAGCAGCCCAGGGACTAGCACCCCTAATGAGCAGTTCTTC.